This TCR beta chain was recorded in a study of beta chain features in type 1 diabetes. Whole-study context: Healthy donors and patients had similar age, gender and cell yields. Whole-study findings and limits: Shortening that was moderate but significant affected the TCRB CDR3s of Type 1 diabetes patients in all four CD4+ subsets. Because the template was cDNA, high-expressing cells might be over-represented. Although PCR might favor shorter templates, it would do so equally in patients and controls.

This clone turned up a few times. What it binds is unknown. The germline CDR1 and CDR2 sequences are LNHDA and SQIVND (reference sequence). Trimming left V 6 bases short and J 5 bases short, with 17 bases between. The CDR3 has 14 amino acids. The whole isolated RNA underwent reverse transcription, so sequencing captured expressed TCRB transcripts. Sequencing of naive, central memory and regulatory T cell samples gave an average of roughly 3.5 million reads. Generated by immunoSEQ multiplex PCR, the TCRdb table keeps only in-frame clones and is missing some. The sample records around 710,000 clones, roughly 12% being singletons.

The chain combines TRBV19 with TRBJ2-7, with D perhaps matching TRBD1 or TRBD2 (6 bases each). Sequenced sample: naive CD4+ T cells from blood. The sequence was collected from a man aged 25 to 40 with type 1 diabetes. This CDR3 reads CASSPQGRGDEQYF. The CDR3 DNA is TGTGCCAGTAGCCCCCAGGGGCGGGGAGACGAGCAGTACTTC. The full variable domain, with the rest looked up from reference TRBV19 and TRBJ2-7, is DGGITQSPKYLFRKEGQNVTLSCEQNLNHDAMYWYRQDPGQGLRLIYYSQIVNDFQKGDIAEGYSVSREKKESFPLTVTSAQKNPTAFYLCASSPQGRGDEQYFGPGTRLTVT.